Below, 10 T cell receptor beta chains from the same sample are listed, as sequenced in a study of blood T cell repertoires in COVID-19. Some clones are missing from TCRdb's copy, which holds only in-frame ones; the method was immunoSEQ multiplex PCR. In the table there are about 130,000 clones, roughly 92% of which are singletons. Input material: peripheral blood. Every receptor here comes from a man aged 50-59 years with COVID-19, enrolled during active disease.

The chain links TRBV9 to TRBJ2-1; 12 bases are a match to TRBD2. After removal of 2 bases from V and 6 bases from J, the junction contained 6 bases not matched to a gene. In germline, CDR1 is SGDLS, CDR2 YYNGEE. The CDR3 is made up of 16 amino acids. CDR3 amino acids: CASSVGTSGYLNEQFF. CDR3 sequence (DNA): TGTGCCAGCAGCGTGGGGACTAGCGGGTACCTCAATGAGCAGTTCTTC. The whole variable domain, remainder taken from reference TRBV9 and TRBJ2-1, is DSGVTQTPKHLITATGQRVTLRCSPRSGDLSVYWYQQSLDQGLQFLIQYYNGEERAKGNILERFSAQQFPDLHSELNLSSLELGDSALYFCASSVGTSGYLNEQFFGPGTRLTVL.

The chain employs TRBV5-1 and TRBJ2-1; 9 bases agree with TRBD2. Unmatched junction bases numbered 11, after V lost 8 bases and J lost 5 bases. CDR3 length equals 15 residues. In germline, CDR1 is SGHRS, CDR2 YFSETQ. The CDR3 sequence: CASNVAGGVHNEQFF. The CDR3 DNA reads as TGCGCCAGTAATGTGGCGGGAGGGGTCCACAATGAGCAGTTCTTC.

This clone was recorded once. This chain joins TRBV30 and TRBJ2-1; 7 bases agree with TRBD1. The CDR3 extends over 16 amino acids. CDR1 and CDR2 (germline): GTSNPN, SVGIG (reference sequence). J lost 5 bases, V lost 2 bases, and 12 bases had no gene match. CDR3 in amino acids: CAWSWYRGVGDNEQFF. CDR3 nucleotides: TGTGCCTGGAGTTGGTACAGGGGAGTAGGGGACAATGAGCAGTTCTTC.

The J gene is TRBJ1-1, the V gene TRBV5-8; TRBD1 matches at 8 bases. Trimming cost V 0 bases and J 4 bases; bases outside gene matches: 11. The length of the CDR3 is 17 residues. Germline CDR1 reads SGHTS; CDR2 reads YDEGEE. The CDR3 reads CASSLGRGLQFRTEAFF. In nucleotides, the CDR3 is TGTGCCAGCAGCTTGGGCAGGGGGCTTCAATTTCGCACTGAAGCTTTCTTT.

This rearrangement joins TRBV24-1 to TRBJ1-1; the match to TRBD1 covers 11 bases. Germline trimming cut 3 bases from V and 4 bases from J; bases unmatched to any gene: 18. Germline CDR1 KGHDR, CDR2 SFDVKD. This CDR3 spans 20 amino acids. CDR3 nucleotide sequence: TGTGCCACCAGTGATCTTGGACAGGGGGCTTTTGAGATGATTGGCACTGAAGCTTTCTTT. Translated, it gives CATSDLGQGAFEMIGTEAFF.

The rearrangement joins TRBV3-1 (or the pseudogene TRBV3-2) to TRBJ1-1, with TRBD1 as a possible D gene (6 bases). Germline V CDR1 and CDR2: LGHDT, YNNKEL (reference sequence). V shed 4 bases and J shed 4 bases, with 16 bases lying between them. The CDR3 is 15 residues long. CDR3 DNA: TGTGCCAGCAGCCCGCAGGGGTCGTCAGGCACTGAAGCTTTCTTT. As protein: CASSPQGSSGTEAFF.

The rearrangement links TRBV29-1 to TRBJ1-2; D ambiguous. Germline CDR1 is SQVTM and CDR2 is ANQGSEA. Trimming took off 0 bases at V and 0 bases at J, with 20 bases between the two ends. The CDR3 totals 18 residues. This chain's CDR3 is CSVEEIGQAPNPNYGYTF. CDR3 nucleotide sequence: TGCAGCGTTGAAGAAATTGGTCAGGCTCCAAATCCTAACTATGGCTACACCTTC.

The V and J genes are TRBV5-1 and TRBJ1-4, with a weak D call TRBD1 (6 bases). V lost 0 bases and J 0 bases, leaving 9 bases between the germline ends. The CDR3 totals 16 residues. Looked up from germline, CDR1 is SGHRS and CDR2 is YFSETQ. Written as DNA, the CDR3 is TGCGCCAGCAGCTTGGGACAGGCCGCAACTAATGAAAAACTGTTTTTT. It yields the protein CASSLGQAATNEKLFF.

J is TRBJ2-5 and V is TRBV5-8; 8 nucleotides agree with TRBD1. The V gene end was trimmed by 0 bases and the J gene end by 5 bases; junction bases not matched to a gene: 6. This CDR3 is built from 15 residues. Germline CDR1 SGHTS, CDR2 YDEGEE. This CDR3 is CASSLERTGWETQYF. The CDR3 DNA sequence: TGTGCCAGCAGCTTGGAGAGGACAGGGTGGGAGACCCAGTACTTC.

V gene TRBV30 combines with J gene TRBJ2-7; TRBD1 matches at 11 bases. J lost 7 bases, V lost 3 bases, and 5 bases had no gene match. CDR3 length: 13 amino acids. Germline V gene data show CDR1 as GTSNPN and CDR2 as SVGIG (reference sequence). CDR3 in amino acids: CAWSGQGAGEQYF. The CDR3 coding sequence is TGTGCCTGGAGCGGACAGGGGGCAGGAGAGCAGTACTTC.